The 21 T cell receptor beta chains given below trace back to one sample, sequenced in a study of CD8 T cells in ankylosing spondylitis. MiXCR, run by TCRdb on the 5' RACE reads, gives a single entry per CDR3 protein. The sample includes some 38,000 distinct CDR3 sequences, 2.5% to 3.5% seen only once; the top ten take around 2.8%. Sample: blood, either unsorted or a sorted T cell fraction (not recorded which). The source of these receptors is a male donor with ankylosing spondylitis or in good health (not recorded which).

In this sample, this clonotype turned up many times. The rearrangement links TRBV9 to TRBJ2-3, with D possibly being TRBD2 (5 bases). With 1 base removed from V and 0 bases from J, the gap between germline ends came to 12 bases. The CDR3 has 16 amino acids. From germline, CDR1 is SGDLS and CDR2 YYNGEE. In DNA form, the CDR3 reads TGTGCCAGCAGCGTACGGCGGGCAGGAAGCACAGATACGCAGTATTTT. Its protein product is CASSVRRAGSTDTQYF.

This clonotype showed up many times. The genes are TRBV9 and TRBJ2-5, with 8 nucleotides matching TRBD1. The CDR3 totals 13 residues. The junction had 0 bases not matched to a gene; V was cut back by 3 bases and J by 2 bases. Germline CDR1 SGDLS, CDR2 YYNGEE. CDR3 residues: CASSGQGQETQYF. The DNA for the CDR3 is TGTGCCAGCAGCGGACAGGGGCAAGAGACCCAGTACTTC.

This clonotype was seen at least ten times. The rearrangement uses TRBV9 and TRBJ2-1, with D perhaps TRBD2 (7 bases). There are 16 residues in the CDR3. Germline V lookup: CDR1 SGDLS, CDR2 YYNGEE. Trimming took 0 bases from V and 0 from J, leaving 10 bases between them. CDR3 residues: CASSVAGGPSYNEQFF. CDR3 sequence (DNA): TGTGCCAGCAGCGTAGCGGGGGGCCCCTCCTACAATGAGCAGTTCTTC. The whole variable domain, filled in from reference TRBV9 and TRBJ2-1, reads DSGVTQTPKHLITATGQRVTLRCSPRSGDLSVYWYQQSLDQGLQFLIQYYNGEERAKGNILERFSAQQFPDLHSELNLSSLELGDSALYFCASSVAGGPSYNEQFFGPGTRLTVL.

This clonotype has a count of ten or more. The J gene is TRBJ2-3, the V gene TRBV9; 10 bases are a match to TRBD1. The germline CDR1 and CDR2 sequences are SGDLS and YYNGEE. The CDR3 has 14 residues. Trimming at V came to 3 bases and at J to 8 bases, leaving 6 bases not matched to a gene. This chain's CDR3 is CASSDTGQGITQYF. The CDR3 DNA follows: TGTGCCAGCAGCGATACGGGACAGGGGATTACGCAGTATTTT.

This clonotype was picked up many times. V gene TRBV9 combines with J gene TRBJ1-5; 10 bases map to TRBD1. The CDR3 has 17 amino acids. Per germline, CDR1 SGDLS and CDR2 YYNGEE. V shed 2 bases and J 0 bases; nucleotides not matched to a gene: 5. This CDR3 reads CASSVGTGVYSNQPQHF. The DNA for the CDR3 is TGTGCCAGCAGCGTCGGGACAGGGGTTTATAGCAATCAGCCCCAGCATTTT.

This clonotype was recorded many times. The chain carries TRBV9 and TRBJ2-5; TRBD1 matches 7 bases. The CDR3 is 16 amino acids. From germline, CDR1 is SGDLS and CDR2 YYNGEE. Germline trimming cut 2 bases from V and 1 base from J; bases unmatched to any gene: 8. The CDR3 loop is CASSVRQGLPQETQYF. Here the CDR3 DNA reads TGTGCCAGCAGCGTGAGACAGGGTCTCCCCCAAGAGACCCAGTACTTC.

This clonotype was counted many times. The chain recombines TRBV9 with TRBJ1-6, with 7 bases identical to TRBD1. CDR3 length: 13 amino acids. CDR1 is SGDLS, CDR2 YYNGEE, per germline. CDR3 sequence: CTAPTGPMLSLHF. CDR3 coding DNA: TGTACCGCCCCGACAGGGCCCATGTTGTCCCTCCACTTT.

This clonotype showed up many times. The chain uses TRBV9 and TRBJ1-6; no clear D gene. This CDR3 has 14 residues. CDR1 SGDLS and CDR2 YYNGEE come from the germline V gene. Trimming took 0 bases from V and 6 from J, leaving 7 bases between them. In DNA form, the CDR3 reads TGTGCCAGCAGCGTAGCCGGGGTTAATTCACCCCTCCACTTT. Translating it yields CASSVAGVNSPLHF.

Many counts were recorded for this clonotype. The chain has TRBV9 and TRBJ2-3; tentative D call: TRBD1 (6 bases). Germline values: CDR1 SGDLS, CDR2 YYNGEE. The CDR3 has 13 residues. The ends were cut back, 0 bases at V and 6 bases at J, with 8 bases in the middle. The CDR3: CASSVVQGDTQYF. CDR3 sequence (DNA): TGTGCCAGCAGCGTAGTCCAGGGGGATACGCAGTATTTT.

This clonotype has ten or more counts. The chain carries TRBV9 and TRBJ2-1; D might be TRBD2 (5 bases). CDR1 is SGDLS and CDR2 is YYNGEE in the germline V gene. V gave up 7 bases and J gave up 3 bases, with 17 bases separating them. There are 15 residues in the CDR3. In DNA form, the CDR3 reads TGTGCCAGCGGATCAGAGGGAAGGTTCTACAATGAGCAGTTCTTC. It specifies CASGSEGRFYNEQFF.

This clonotype appeared many times. The chain has TRBV9 and TRBJ2-1; TRBD1 might be the D (7 bases). CDR3 size: 16 residues. Between the trimmed V and J ends, which lost 4 bases and 3 bases, there was a span of 17 bases. CDR1 is SGDLS and CDR2 is YYNGEE in the germline V gene. Written as DNA, the CDR3 is TGTGCCAGCAGCCCATCCGGGACAGCGGGCTACAATGAGCAGTTCTTC. Protein sequence: CASSPSGTAGYNEQFF.

This clonotype was counted many times. This chain links TRBV9 with TRBJ2-3; 11 bases are shared with TRBD2. The ends lost 4 bases at V and 0 bases at J; junction bases unmatched: 4. Germline V gives CDR1 SGDLS, CDR2 YYNGEE. CDR3 size: 16 residues. The CDR3 coding sequence is TGTGCCAGCAGCCCCGGGACTAGCGGTAGCACAGATACGCAGTATTTT. Amino acids: CASSPGTSGSTDTQYF. Supplemented by reference TRBV9 and TRBJ2-3, the full variable domain reads DSGVTQTPKHLITATGQRVTLRCSPRSGDLSVYWYQQSLDQGLQFLIQYYNGEERAKGNILERFSAQQFPDLHSELNLSSLELGDSALYFCASSPGTSGSTDTQYFGPGTRLTVL.

This clonotype was seen ten or more times. The genes are TRBV9 and TRBJ2-3; D uncertain. Germline V gene sequence: CDR1 SGDLS, CDR2 YYNGEE. V was shortened by 2 bases and J by 5 bases, with 6 bases between the two germline ends. The CDR3 runs 12 residues. The CDR3 coding sequence is TGTGCCAGCAGCGTGGGGTTAGATACGCAGTATTTT. Protein sequence: CASSVGLDTQYF.

This clonotype has a single count. The V call is TRBV9, the J call TRBJ2-1, with D possibly TRBD2 on 7 matching bases. Trimming removed 4 bases from V and 3 bases from J, with 14 bases in between. The germline CDR1 and CDR2 sequences are SGDLS and YYNGEE. The CDR3 runs to 15 residues. In DNA, the CDR3 is TGTGCCAGCAGCTTAGGGGGGGGCCTCTACAATGAGCAGTTCTTC. Translation gives CASSLGGGLYNEQFF.

This clonotype was counted a few times. V and J are TRBV10-1 and TRBJ1-3; TRBD1 aligns across 9 bases. The J segment lost 2 bases and the V segment lost 6 bases, leaving 2 bases of the junction unmatched. The CDR3 extends over 14 amino acids. Germline CDR1 is WNHNN and CDR2 is SYGVQD (reference sequence). The CDR3 spells CASRDRGPGNTIYF. In DNA, the CDR3 is TGCGCCAGCAGGGACAGGGGACCTGGAAACACCATATATTTT.

This clonotype was counted at least ten times. The chain links TRBV9 to TRBJ2-4, with TRBD2 matching 10 bases. CDR1 and CDR2 from the germline V gene are SGDLS and YYNGEE. V shed 2 bases, J shed 0 bases, and the junction held 2 bases outside the gene matches. There are 16 residues in the CDR3. The CDR3 loop is CASSVSGGVAKNIQYF. CDR3 nucleotide sequence: TGTGCCAGCAGCGTGAGCGGGGGGGTAGCCAAAAACATTCAGTACTTC.

This clonotype was picked up many times. The chain couples TRBV9 to TRBJ2-2, with no clear D. There are 14 residues in the CDR3. The germline gives CDR1 SGDLS, CDR2 YYNGEE. Trimming left V 0 bases short and J 8 bases short, with 11 bases between. DNA of the CDR3: TGTGCCAGCAGCGTAGCAAGCGCTGGGGGGGAGCTGTTTTTT. Protein sequence: CASSVASAGGELFF.

Many counts were recorded for this clonotype. The genes are TRBV9 and TRBJ2-5, with 9 bases that match TRBD2. The junction had 5 bases not matched to a gene; V was cut back by 0 bases and J by 5 bases. The CDR3 extends over 15 amino acids. Per the germline V gene, CDR1 is SGDLS and CDR2 is YYNGEE. CDR3 coding DNA: TGTGCCAGCAGCGTAGGGGTAGCGGGAGTGGAGACCCAGTACTTC. Its protein is CASSVGVAGVETQYF.

This clonotype was recorded many times. The V and J genes are TRBV9 and TRBJ2-1; D remains ambiguous. The length of the CDR3 is 16 residues. The ends were cut back, 0 bases at V and 8 bases at J, with 18 bases in the middle. The germline gives CDR1 SGDLS, CDR2 YYNGEE. DNA for the CDR3: TGTGCCAGCAGCGTAGGCCTAGGCGCCCCAGGATATGAGCAGTTCTTC. Protein product: CASSVGLGAPGYEQFF. Looking up the rest from reference TRBV9 and TRBJ2-1 gives the full variable domain: DSGVTQTPKHLITATGQRVTLRCSPRSGDLSVYWYQQSLDQGLQFLIQYYNGEERAKGNILERFSAQQFPDLHSELNLSSLELGDSALYFCASSVGLGAPGYEQFFGPGTRLTVL.

This clonotype showed up many times. The CDR3 reads CASSVAPPPLAGKVTDTQYF. As DNA, the CDR3 is TGTGCCAGCAGCGTAGCCCCCCCCCCGTTAGCGGGGAAGGTGACAGATACGCAGTATTTT. The chain couples TRBV9 to TRBJ2-3; TRBD2 matches at 8 bases. V lost 0 bases, J lost 3 bases, and 18 bases stayed unmatched. This CDR3 contains 20 residues. Germline CDR1 reads SGDLS; CDR2 reads YYNGEE.

This clonotype has at least ten counts. The DNA for the CDR3 is TGTGCCAGCAGCGTAAGGGACTATCCCGGAGGGGCGCAGTATTTT. Protein: CASSVRDYPGGAQYF. This chain links TRBV9 with TRBJ2-3, with TRBD2 matching over 7 bases. The trim removed 1 base at V and 10 bases at J, leaving 12 bases unmatched. Germline V gives CDR1 SGDLS, CDR2 YYNGEE. The CDR3 runs to 15 residues.